Below, 22 T cell receptor beta chains from the same sample are listed, as sequenced in a study of blood T cells in healthy people across ages (dated by TCRdb to the mid-2010s). Libraries were prepared through 5' RACE. Data came from an Illumina HiSeq 2500. A second roughly 6 to 12 cycle PCR used a sample-barcoded 5' primer and a J-beta primer mix. TCRdb trimmed public reads at Q25 via fastp, called clones via MiXCR and kept in-frame beta chains. Each record represents a unique CDR3 protein, reported with the most common genes and DNA among its rows. Present in this sample are under 1,100,000 distinct CDR3 sequences, almost 25% of which were seen just once. Of the sample, approximately 0.71% falls within the top ten clones. These data were also reused for a study on T cells of mothers and their children.

Material for sequencing was blood. The receptors here all came from a girl aged 2 to 9 in good health.

The rearrangement uses TRBV10-2 and TRBJ1-2, with TRBD1 matching over 8 bases. Germline V gene lookup returns CDR1 WSHSY and CDR2 SAAADI. The CDR3 has 15 residues. V lost 8 bases, J lost 4 bases, and 12 bases stayed unmatched. Here the CDR3 DNA reads TGCGCCAGCTCGGAGCACAGGGGGGGACTCTATGGCTACACCTTC. Encoded protein: CASSEHRGGLYGYTF.

The rearrangement uses TRBV29-1 and TRBJ1-5, with D unclear. The germline gives CDR1 SQVTM, CDR2 ANQGSEA. Trimming stripped 0 bases from V and 3 bases from J, with 3 bases between. The CDR3 contains 12 residues. This CDR3 reads CSVEDYNQPQHF. The CDR3 DNA reads TGCAGCGTTGAAGATTACAATCAGCCCCAGCATTTT.

The V call is TRBV9, the J call TRBJ2-5; tentative D call: TRBD1 (5 bases). Matching the DNA end better, TRBJ2-7 makes the J call doubtful. The CDR3 sequence is 15 residues long. Germline CDR1 is SGDLS and CDR2 is YYNGEE. This chain's CDR3 is CASSVEQGRTYEQYF. CDR3 DNA sequence: TGTGCCAGCAGCGTAGAGCAGGGCCGGACCTACGAGCAGTACTTC.

This clonotype was seen only a few times. V and J are TRBV27 and TRBJ2-3; D unresolved. CDR1 and CDR2 (germline): MNHEY, SMNVEV (reference sequence). The CDR3 runs 13 residues. V lost 7 bases and J 6 bases, leaving 14 bases between the germline ends. CDR3 sequence reads: CASTLGRVDTQYF. The CDR3 bases are TGTGCCAGCACCCTGGGTAGGGTTGATACGCAGTATTTT.

This clonotype was observed once. This chain joins TRBV7-3 and TRBJ2-5; no definite D call. The J call is doubtful: the DNA matches TRBJ2-7 better. Per germline, CDR1 SGHTA and CDR2 FQGTGA. CDR3 length: 15 amino acids. DNA for the CDR3: TGTGCCAGCAGCTTAGGCCCTTTTAGTACCTACGAGCAGTACTTC. Amino acid sequence: CASSLGPFSTYEQYF.

The chain links TRBV27 to TRBJ2-7, with 9 bases aligning to TRBD1. Germline values: CDR1 MNHEY, CDR2 SMNVEV (reference sequence). The trim removed 6 bases at V and 6 bases at J, leaving 12 bases unmatched. CDR3 size: 15 residues. CDR3 in amino acids: CASSFFGTGWAEQYF. DNA of the CDR3: TGTGCCAGCAGCTTCTTTGGGACAGGGTGGGCCGAGCAGTACTTC.

The gene calls are TRBV6-2 or TRBV6-3 and TRBJ2-1; D might be TRBD2 (7 bases). Germline V lookup: CDR1 MNHEY, CDR2 SVGEGT. V was cut by 6 bases and J by 7 bases, with 19 bases left in between. CDR3 size: 15 residues. CDR3 in amino acids: CASRRTGGPGNEQFF. The DNA of the CDR3 is TGTGCCAGCAGACGCACCGGGGGGCCGGGGAATGAGCAGTTCTTC.

The chain uses TRBV2 and TRBJ2-5; TRBD2 matches 14 bases. This CDR3 has 16 amino acids. CDR1 is SNHLY and CDR2 is FYNNEI in the germline V gene. V trimming: 6 bases; J trimming: 4 bases; junction bases outside the gene matches: 7. The DNA of the CDR3 is TGTGCCAGCAGAGACGGGACTAGCGGGAGTGGAGAGACCCAGTACTTC. Translated: CASRDGTSGSGETQYF.

This clonotype was counted only a few times. The J gene is TRBJ1-2, the V gene TRBV6-1; D is unclear. This CDR3 comprises 14 residues. V was shortened by 7 bases and J by 0 bases, with 12 bases between the two germline ends. The germline V gene has CDR1 MNHNS and CDR2 SASEGT. The CDR3 DNA sequence: TGTGCCAGCATTTTGATTCAGTCTAACTATGGCTACACCTTC. The encoded protein is CASILIQSNYGYTF.

CDR3 in amino acids: CASSQDLRNTEAFF. The CDR3 DNA follows: TGCGCCAGCAGCCAAGATCTGAGGAACACTGAAGCTTTCTTT. V usage is TRBV4-3 and J usage is TRBJ1-1, with no clear D. V was shortened by 0 bases and J by 1 base, with 6 bases between the two germline ends. Germline-derived CDR1 and CDR2 are LGHNA and YSLEER. The CDR3 totals 14 residues.

The sample holds a few counts of this clonotype. J is TRBJ1-1 and V is TRBV20-1, with 7 positions matching TRBD1. The CDR3 consists of 15 residues. V lost 3 bases and J lost 6; bases outside the gene matches: 13. Germline V gene sequence: CDR1 DFQATT, CDR2 SNEGSKA (reference sequence). The CDR3 here is CSARFPGTVHSEAFF. The DNA of the CDR3 is TGCAGTGCTAGGTTTCCCGGGACAGTCCACTCTGAAGCTTTCTTT.

V and J are TRBV7-9 and TRBJ1-4, with TRBD1 as a possible D gene (5 bases). This CDR3 has 18 amino acids. Germline V gene sequence: CDR1 SEHNR, CDR2 FQNEAQ (reference sequence). Trimming cost V 3 bases and J 6 bases, with 23 bases left between them. In DNA, the CDR3 is TGTGCCAGCAGCTTGGATCTCTCCGCGGCAGGGTTTTATGAAAAACTGTTTTTT. Protein: CASSLDLSAAGFYEKLFF.

This clonotype was counted a few times. An end of the junction differs from the germline gene, which may be a read error. V is TRBV7-9 and J is TRBJ2-7; D possibly matches TRBD1 or TRBD2 (6 bases each). Germline CDR1 reads SEHNR; CDR2 reads FQNEAQ (reference sequence). The CDR3 extends over 15 amino acids. The CDR3 coding sequence is TGTTCCAGCAGCCCGAGGGGGGTGGGGACCTACGAGCAGTACTTC. Its translation is CSSSPRGVGTYEQYF.

The sample holds a few counts of this clonotype. The chain joins TRBV7-9 to TRBJ1-2, with 8 positions matching TRBD1. Per germline, CDR1 SEHNR and CDR2 FQNEAQ (reference sequence). V lost 5 bases, J lost 7 bases, and 9 bases stayed unmatched. The CDR3 extends over 14 amino acids. The DNA of the CDR3 is TGTGCCAGCAGCACCGTACCAGGGGGCTCTGGCTACACCTTC. Residues: CASSTVPGGSGYTF. The variable domain in full, completed from reference TRBV7-9 and TRBJ1-2, reads DTGVSQNPRHKITKRGQNVTFRCDPISEHNRLYWYRQTLGQGPEFLTYFQNEAQLEKSRLLSDRFSAERPKGSFSTLEIQRTEQGDSAMYLCASSTVPGGSGYTFGSGTRLTVV.

This clonotype was found once. J is TRBJ2-2 and V is TRBV5-1; 10 nucleotides match TRBD2. Unmatched junction bases numbered 6, after V lost 9 bases and J lost 7 bases. Per the germline V gene, CDR1 is SGHRS and CDR2 is YFSETQ. There are 13 residues in the CDR3. CDR3 DNA sequence: TGCGCCACTTCCCTAGCGGGAGACGGGGAGCTGTTTTTT. It yields the protein CATSLAGDGELFF.

Only a few counts were recorded for this clonotype. CDR3 amino acids: CASSHTSGELFF. The DNA for the CDR3 is TGTGCCAGCAGCCATACCTCCGGGGAGCTGTTTTTT. J is TRBJ2-2 and V is TRBV3-1, with D unclear. The CDR3 is 12 residues long. CDR1 and CDR2 (germline): LGHDT, YNNKEL (reference sequence). The V end lost 3 bases, the J end lost 6 bases, and 5 bases lay between the germline ends.

The table lists this clonotype with many counts. This sequence joins TRBV20-1 and TRBJ2-5, with TRBD2 identical over 7 bases. This CDR3 has 14 amino acids. CDR1 and CDR2 from the germline V gene are DFQATT and SNEGSKA (reference sequence). J was trimmed by 7 bases and V by 5 bases; bases with no gene match: 13. Here the CDR3 reads CSAQPSGADGTQYF. The CDR3 DNA sequence: TGCAGTGCTCAACCGAGCGGGGCCGATGGGACCCAGTACTTC.

This chain uses TRBV21-1 with TRBJ2-4; the table's D call, TRBD1, was not checked against the DNA. TRBV21-1 is deemed a pseudogene. CDR3 size: 14 residues. CDR3 amino acids: CASRQGRAKNIQYF. The CDR3 nucleotides read TGTGCCAGCAGGCAGGGGCGGGCCAAAAACATTCAGTACTTC.

The chain couples TRBV6-5 to TRBJ2-5; maybe TRBD1 (5 bases). The DNA end favors TRBJ2-7, so the J call may be wrong. This CDR3 has 14 residues. From germline, CDR1 is MNHEY and CDR2 SVGAGI. The CDR3 DNA reads TGTGCCAGCAGTTACTCGAATACCAGGGACGAGCAGTACTTC. This codes for CASSYSNTRDEQYF.

The chain is built from TRBV4-2 and TRBJ2-5; D is perhaps TRBD2 (5 bases). CDR3 size: 14 residues. V gave up 3 bases and J gave up 5 bases, with 13 bases separating them. The germline V gene has CDR1 LGHNA and CDR2 YNFKEQ. Here the CDR3 reads CASSHRTHWETQYF. CDR3 in DNA: TGTGCCAGCAGCCATCGGACTCATTGGGAGACCCAGTACTTC.

The chain is built from TRBV29-1 and TRBJ1-6; D ambiguous. V lost 7 bases and J 6 bases, leaving 13 bases between the germline ends. Germline V gives CDR1 SQVTM, CDR2 ANQGSEA. CDR3 length: 13 amino acids. This CDR3 reads CSARIDGNSPLHF. CDR3 sequence (DNA): TGCAGCGCCCGAATCGACGGTAATTCACCCCTCCACTTT.

The chain employs TRBV12-3 or TRBV12-4 and TRBJ2-3, with 8 positions matching TRBD1. The V and J ends lost 5 bases and 6 bases, in that order; junction bases with no gene match: 19. The CDR3 length is 18 residues. The CDR3 protein is CASSEPGVAGGDGDTQYF. The CDR3 nucleotides read TGTGCCAGCAGTGAACCGGGCGTAGCAGGGGGCGACGGGGATACGCAGTATTTT.